The source of this T cell receptor beta chain is a study of blood T cell repertoires in COVID-19. The assay was immunoSEQ multiplex PCR, and TCRdb's table has in-frame clones only and misses some. The sample yields roughly 160,000 clones, roughly 85% seen once. This clone turned up a few times. Germline loops: CDR1 SGHVS, CDR2 FNYEAQ. V lost 1 base, J lost 2 bases, and 4 bases stayed unmatched. This CDR3 spans 16 amino acids. The chain couples TRBV7-6 to TRBJ2-1, with 8 bases aligning to TRBD1. Sequenced input: PBMCs or T cells enriched from blood (not recorded which). This clonotype originated in a woman in her 70s in a cohort exposed to, infected with or recovered from COVID-19 (not recorded which). The CDR3 loop is CASSLVGQGTYNEQFF. The CDR3 DNA sequence: TGTGCCAGCAGCTTAGTCGGACAGGGAACCTACAATGAGCAGTTCTTC.